The 25 T cell receptor beta chains in this list originate from one sample, sequenced in a study of blood T cell repertoires in COVID-19. Sequencing used immunoSEQ multiplex PCR; TCRdb keeps in-frame clones, though not all of them. The sample has 65,000 to 85,000 clones, around four fifths seen once. Sequencing input: peripheral blood. These receptors all stem from a man aged 50-59 years with active COVID-19.

V gene TRBV19 combines with J gene TRBJ2-1; 8 bases agree with TRBD2. Germline CDR1 reads LNHDA; CDR2 reads SQIVND (reference sequence). The ends lost 3 bases at V and 8 bases at J; junction bases unmatched: 3. The length of the CDR3 is 13 residues. The CDR3 here is CASSMLREDEQFF. The CDR3 DNA sequence: TGTGCCAGTAGTATGTTGCGGGAGGATGAGCAGTTCTTC. The variable domain in full, completed from reference TRBV19 and TRBJ2-1, reads DGGITQSPKYLFRKEGQNVTLSCEQNLNHDAMYWYRQDPGQGLRLIYYSQIVNDFQKGDIAEGYSVSREKKESFPLTVTSAQKNPTAFYLCASSMLREDEQFFGPGTRLTVL.

The V gene is TRBV5-1, the J gene TRBJ2-3, with TRBD2 matching over 10 bases. The germline gives CDR1 SGHRS, CDR2 YFSETQ. J gave up 5 bases and V 4 bases, and 13 bases lay outside the gene matches. The CDR3 loop spans 17 amino acids. The CDR3 loop reads CASSAPWSGGAKDTQYF. CDR3 nucleotides: TGCGCCAGCAGCGCGCCCTGGAGCGGGGGGGCCAAAGATACGCAGTATTTT.

The chain links TRBV19 to TRBJ1-3; D is unclear. The length of the CDR3 is 13 residues. The germline V gene encodes CDR1 LNHDA and CDR2 SQIVND (reference sequence). V lost 4 bases, J lost 5 bases, and 9 bases lay in between. This chain's CDR3 is CASSKQIRNTIYF. The CDR3 coding sequence is TGTGCCAGTAGTAAACAGATCCGAAACACCATATATTTT.

The chain uses TRBV5-4 and TRBJ2-2, with 12 bases fitting TRBD2. The CDR3 totals 17 residues. In germline, CDR1 is SGHNT, CDR2 YYREEE (reference sequence). Unmatched junction bases numbered 7, after V lost 1 base and J lost 6 bases. The CDR3 sequence: CASSLTRLAGVPGELFF. CDR3 in DNA: TGTGCCAGCAGCTTGACTCGACTAGCGGGAGTACCCGGGGAGCTGTTTTTT.

J is TRBJ1-1 and V is TRBV6-5, with D unresolved. CDR1 is MNHEY and CDR2 is SVGAGI in the germline V gene. Trimming left V 4 bases short and J 1 base short, with 10 bases between. The length of the CDR3 is 14 residues. This chain's CDR3 is CASSSPGANTEAFF. The CDR3 DNA follows: TGTGCCAGCAGTTCCCCTGGAGCGAACACTGAAGCTTTCTTT.

This clone appeared a single time. The V gene is TRBV6-5, the J gene TRBJ1-2, with D maybe TRBD1 (6 bases). Per the germline V gene, CDR1 is MNHEY and CDR2 is SVGAGI. The CDR3 loop spans 12 amino acids. V was clipped by 6 bases and J by 4 bases, with 9 bases between them. DNA for the CDR3: TGTGCCAGCAGACAGGGTGCCTATGGCTACACCTTC. Residues: CASRQGAYGYTF.

The chain recombines TRBV5-1 with TRBJ1-1; TRBD1 agrees at 9 bases. The junction had 14 bases not matched to a gene; V was cut back by 4 bases and J by 4 bases. The CDR3 runs 17 residues. Germline V gene sequence: CDR1 SGHRS, CDR2 YFSETQ. CDR3 coding DNA: TGCGCCAGCAGCCCGGGGCCCCCCGGGACAGGGATCACTGAAGCTTTCTTT. It encodes CASSPGPPGTGITEAFF.

The gene calls are TRBV10-3 and TRBJ1-1; D call uncertain. Germline CDR1 is ENHRY and CDR2 is SYGVKD. V lost 6 bases and J lost 10, with 12 bases in between. This CDR3 is 11 amino acids long. In DNA, the CDR3 is TGTGCCATCAGGTCGGCGGGTGTAGCTTTCTTT. Protein: CAIRSAGVAFF.

The J gene is TRBJ2-5, the V gene TRBV10-3; TRBD2 might be the D (5 bases). The V end lost 3 bases, the J end lost 4 bases, and 9 bases lay between the germline ends. Per the germline V gene, CDR1 is ENHRY and CDR2 is SYGVKD. The CDR3 is 13 residues long. CDR3: CAISEEGVETQYF. DNA of the CDR3: TGTGCCATCAGTGAAGAGGGAGTAGAGACCCAGTACTTC.

The chain carries TRBV7-9 and TRBJ2-2, with 9 bases matching TRBD2. Germline V CDR1 and CDR2: SEHNR, FQNEAQ (reference sequence). Trimming removed 4 bases from V and 1 base from J; junction bases left unmatched: 10. This CDR3 is 18 amino acids long. For the CDR3, the DNA is TGTGCCAGCAGCTCTCGTCCCTTAGCGGGGGAGAACACCGGGGAGCTGTTTTTT. It encodes CASSSRPLAGENTGELFF.

The rearrangement joins TRBV11-2 to TRBJ2-7; TRBD2 agrees at 12 bases. V was clipped by 5 bases and J by 5 bases; unmatched bases: 10. Germline CDR1 is SGHAT and CDR2 is FQNNGV. This CDR3 is built from 16 residues. The CDR3 DNA reads TGTGCCAGCAGCAAACTCAGCGGACTAGCGGGAAACGAGCAGTACTTC. Its translation: CASSKLSGLAGNEQYF.

The V gene is TRBV7-3, the J gene TRBJ2-2; possibly TRBD2 for D (5 bases). The germline V gene has CDR1 SGHTA and CDR2 FQGTGA. Trimming left V 1 base short and J 3 bases short, with 6 bases between. The CDR3 consists of 14 residues. The CDR3 sequence is CASSLMRDTGELFF. CDR3 sequence (DNA): TGTGCCAGCAGCTTAATGAGGGACACCGGGGAGCTGTTTTTT.

The rearrangement links TRBV19 to TRBJ2-1; weak D call: TRBD2 (5 bases). Trimming removed 7 bases at V and 1 base at J, with 8 bases between. The germline CDR1 and CDR2 sequences are LNHDA and SQIVND (reference sequence). This CDR3 is 13 amino acids long. The CDR3 region is CASTTGSYNEQFF. DNA for the CDR3: TGTGCCAGTACCACGGGATCCTACAATGAGCAGTTCTTC.

This chain uses TRBV21-1 with TRBJ2-3; no DNA check was done on the table's D call, TRBD2. TRBV21-1 is a pseudogene. This CDR3 comprises 18 residues. The CDR3 DNA is TGTGCCAGCAGCAAACGTGGGACTAGCGGGGGGGAAACAGATACGCAGTATTTT. It is translated as CASSKRGTSGGETDTQYF.

The genes are TRBV15 and TRBJ1-4, with D possibly matching TRBD1 (6 bases). Per germline, CDR1 LNHNV and CDR2 YYDKDF (reference sequence). Trimming took off 0 bases at V and 6 bases at J, with 14 bases between the two ends. This CDR3 has 16 residues. CDR3 DNA: TGTGCCACCAGCAGAGATCTGGACAGTACCTATGAAAAACTGTTTTTT. It codes for CATSRDLDSTYEKLFF.

The chain employs TRBV11-2 and TRBJ2-2, with D hard to call. The CDR3 consists of 13 residues. Trimming took 0 bases from V and 8 from J, leaving 7 bases between them. Germline values: CDR1 SGHAT, CDR2 FQNNGV. The CDR3 region has the DNA TGTGCCAGCAGCTTAGAAGCCCTAGGGGAGCTGTTTTTT. Amino acids: CASSLEALGELFF.

The V and J genes are TRBV24-1 and TRBJ2-3, with 12 bases identical to TRBD1. J gave up 2 bases and V 9 bases, and 8 bases lay outside the gene matches. The CDR3 is 16 amino acids. Germline V lookup: CDR1 KGHDR, CDR2 SFDVKD. The CDR3 region has the DNA TGTGCCACCTCAACCGGGACAGGGGGCTTCACAGATACGCAGTATTTT. Translation: CATSTGTGGFTDTQYF.

In this sample, this clone turned up once. The V gene is TRBV2, the J gene TRBJ2-7, with 8 nucleotides matching TRBD1. This CDR3 has 13 amino acids. Losses at the gene ends were 7 bases for V and 6 bases for J; bases not matched to a gene: 8. Germline V CDR1 and CDR2: SNHLY, FYNNEI. The DNA of the CDR3 is TGTGCCAGCACCAGGGACAGGTCCGGCGAGCAGTACTTC. This codes for CASTRDRSGEQYF.

The chain recombines TRBV29-1 with TRBJ2-1, with 12 bases that match TRBD2. Germline CDR1 SQVTM, CDR2 ANQGSEA. Unmatched junction bases numbered 5, after V lost 1 base and J lost 4 bases. This CDR3 is 16 amino acids long. The CDR3 DNA sequence: TGCAGCGTTGAAGGGGCTAGCGGGAGGGCGTACAATGAGCAGTTCTTC. Translating it yields CSVEGASGRAYNEQFF.

The chain links TRBV3-1 (or the pseudogene TRBV3-2) to TRBJ2-1, with 9 bases matching TRBD2. CDR3 length: 16 residues. With V trimmed by 3 bases and J by 4 bases, 7 bases remained unmatched. From germline, CDR1 is LGHDT and CDR2 YNNKEL (reference sequence). CDR3 loop: CASSQASAGGYNEQFF. CDR3 coding DNA: TGTGCCAGCAGCCAGGCCAGCGCGGGGGGGTACAATGAGCAGTTCTTC.

This chain links TRBV6-6 with TRBJ1-5; a weak D match, TRBD1 (6 bases). V was shortened by 2 bases and J by 1 base, with 9 bases between the two germline ends. This CDR3 has 15 amino acids. The germline gives CDR1 MNHNY, CDR2 SVGAGI (reference sequence). For the CDR3, the DNA is TGTGCCAGCAGTTACAGGGGGAGCAGCAATCAGCCCCAGCATTTT. It codes for CASSYRGSSNQPQHF.

The V call is TRBV18, the J call TRBJ1-1; TRBD1 agrees at 9 bases. CDR3 length: 15 amino acids. From germline, CDR1 is KGHSH and CDR2 LQKENI. The V and J ends lost 5 bases and 1 base, in that order; junction bases with no gene match: 5. CDR3 loop: CASSGGQGSNTEAFF. The CDR3 coding sequence is TGTGCCAGCTCAGGGGGACAGGGATCGAACACTGAAGCTTTCTTT.

This clone has only a few counts. The genes are TRBV7-9 and TRBJ1-1, with D possibly TRBD1 on 6 matching bases. The V end was cut by 3 bases, the J end by 10 bases, with 12 bases between. Germline lookup yields CDR1 SEHNR and CDR2 FQNEAQ (reference sequence). The CDR3 covers 12 residues. The CDR3 DNA reads TGTGCCAGCAGCTTTAGTCAGGGGCCAGCTTTCTTT. Protein sequence: CASSFSQGPAFF.

The V gene is TRBV5-1, the J gene TRBJ2-2; maybe TRBD2 (6 bases). Trimming shortened V by 5 bases and J by 6 bases, and 14 bases separated the two germline ends. Per the germline V gene, CDR1 is SGHRS and CDR2 is YFSETQ. This CDR3 spans 14 amino acids. CDR3 in DNA: TGCGCCAGCAGGGCGGGACCAAGGCCCGGGGAGCTGTTTTTT. It encodes CASRAGPRPGELFF.

The genes are TRBV28 and TRBJ2-4, with a weak D call TRBD2 (6 bases). V lost 1 base and J lost 7, with 14 bases in between. This CDR3 has 15 amino acids. Germline V lookup: CDR1 MDHEN, CDR2 SYDVKM. CDR3 bases: TGTGCCAGCAGTTTATCATCGGCAGGGAGGAACATTCAGTACTTC. Encoded protein: CASSLSSAGRNIQYF.